Below are 22 T cell receptor beta chains sequenced from a single sample in a study of blood T cell repertoires in COVID-19. Profiled with immunoSEQ multiplex PCR; TCRdb holds only in-frame clones, not every one. The sample yields 350,000 to 550,000 clones, around 88% seen once. The sample was peripheral blood. These receptors were obtained from a woman aged 25 to 45 with acute or convalescent COVID-19.

V gene TRBV10-2 combines with J gene TRBJ2-5; 7 nucleotides agree with TRBD2. CDR3 length equals 17 residues. V shed 4 bases and J 5 bases; nucleotides not matched to a gene: 16. Per germline, CDR1 WSHSY and CDR2 SAAADI. The DNA for the CDR3 is TGCGCCAGCAGTGCACGGGGGGTCCGGTTGTTCGAGGAGACCCAGTACTTC. The encoded protein is CASSARGVRLFEETQYF.

This chain uses TRBV9 with TRBJ2-2; D gene uncertain. This CDR3 contains 12 residues. Germline lookup yields CDR1 SGDLS and CDR2 YYNGEE. The germline V and J ends were trimmed by 0 bases and 6 bases, with 3 bases remaining between them. DNA for the CDR3: TGTGCCAGCAGCGTAGTCTCCGGGGAGCTGTTTTTT. This translates into CASSVVSGELFF. Complete variable domain (other parts from reference TRBV9 and TRBJ2-2): DSGVTQTPKHLITATGQRVTLRCSPRSGDLSVYWYQQSLDQGLQFLIQYYNGEERAKGNILERFSAQQFPDLHSELNLSSLELGDSALYFCASSVVSGELFFGEGSRLTVL.

This chain connects TRBV7-2 to TRBJ2-7; D call uncertain. Trimming stripped 0 bases from V and 4 bases from J, with 10 bases between. The germline V gene encodes CDR1 SGHTA and CDR2 FQGNSA. The CDR3 is made up of 14 amino acids. CDR3 in DNA: TGTGCCAGCAGCTTAGCGCCTGACTTTTACGAGCAGTACTTC. It encodes CASSLAPDFYEQYF.

The chain recombines TRBV5-8 with TRBJ2-7; TRBD1 matches 9 bases. The germline V gene encodes CDR1 SGHTS and CDR2 YDEGEE. The CDR3 covers 13 residues. J was trimmed by 6 bases and V by 3 bases; bases with no gene match: 4. The CDR3 DNA reads as TGTGCCAGCAGCTGGACAGGGGCCCGCGAGCAGTACTTC. Protein: CASSWTGAREQYF.

This clone was picked up one time. The rearrangement joins TRBV10-2 to TRBJ2-3, with D perhaps TRBD2 (6 bases). Trimming removed 4 bases from V and 6 bases from J, with 17 bases in between. Germline assignment: CDR1 WSHSY and CDR2 SAAADI. CDR3 length: 15 residues. The CDR3 is CASSVGTQNTDTQYF. In DNA, the CDR3 is TGCGCCAGCAGTGTGGGGACTCAAAACACGGATACGCAGTATTTT.

The chain links TRBV5-6 to TRBJ1-6; a possible D gene is TRBD1 (6 bases). The germline V and J ends were trimmed by 4 bases and 9 bases, with 17 bases remaining between them. Germline V gene sequence: CDR1 SGHDT, CDR2 YYEEEE. This CDR3 contains 15 residues. The chain's CDR3 is CASSLRAGAASPLHF. The CDR3 nucleotides are TGTGCCAGCAGCCTCAGGGCAGGGGCGGCTTCACCCCTCCACTTT. Variable domain in full (rest from reference TRBV5-6 and TRBJ1-6): DAGVTQSPTHLIKTRGQQVTLRCSPKSGHDTVSWYQQALGQGPQFIFQYYEEEERQRGNFPDRFSGHQFPNYSSELNVNALLLGDSALYLCASSLRAGAASPLHFGNGTRLTVT.

V gene TRBV6-1 combines with J gene TRBJ2-7; D not certain. CDR1 MNHNS and CDR2 SASEGT come from the germline V gene. The CDR3 is made up of 15 amino acids. V was pared by 3 bases and J by 0 bases, with 12 bases between. The DNA of the CDR3 is TGTGCCAGCAGTGAGATCACCACTTACTCCTACGAGCAGTACTTC. Residues: CASSEITTYSYEQYF.

The CDR3 loop is CASSLGGTNEKLFF. DNA for the CDR3: TGCGCCAGCAGTCTCGGGGGAACTAATGAAAAACTGTTTTTT. V gene TRBV5-1 combines with J gene TRBJ1-4, with D tentatively TRBD1 (5 bases). CDR1 SGHRS and CDR2 YFSETQ come from the germline V gene. The CDR3 runs 14 residues. V lost 5 bases, J lost 1 base, and 9 bases lay in between.

The chain links TRBV11-3 to TRBJ2-1; 8 positions match TRBD2. The CDR3 spans 16 residues. Trimming took 1 base from V and 2 from J; bases not matched to a gene: 4. Germline CDR1 reads SGHNT; CDR2 reads YENEEA. Here the CDR3 reads CASSLGLAGTYNEQFF. In DNA form, the CDR3 reads TGTGCCAGCAGCTTAGGTTTAGCGGGGACCTACAATGAGCAGTTCTTC.

This clone showed up just a few times. The chain links TRBV19 to TRBJ1-2; no definite D call. CDR3 size: 13 residues. Germline loops: CDR1 LNHDA, CDR2 SQIVND (reference sequence). Trimming removed 8 bases at V and 1 base at J, with 11 bases between. CDR3 nucleotides: TGTGCCAGTTCGCCAGGTGTTAACTATGGCTACACCTTC. The encoded protein is CASSPGVNYGYTF.

The gene calls are TRBV5-6 and TRBJ1-6; D is undetermined. Germline CDR1 is SGHDT and CDR2 is YYEEEE. The germline V and J ends were trimmed by 2 bases and 0 bases, with 9 bases remaining between them. The CDR3 is 16 amino acids. The CDR3 loop reads CASSFASSSYNSPLHF. CDR3 DNA: TGTGCCAGCAGCTTCGCATCGAGCTCCTATAATTCACCCCTCCACTTT.

The chain recombines TRBV6-5 with TRBJ1-1, with D tentatively TRBD1 (6 bases). The CDR3 runs to 14 residues. V was cut by 1 base and J by 7 bases, with 13 bases left in between. Germline loops: CDR1 MNHEY, CDR2 SVGAGI. The CDR3 reads CASSYYNRASEAFF. The CDR3 region has the DNA TGTGCCAGCAGTTACTATAACAGGGCTAGTGAAGCTTTCTTT.

This chain connects TRBV19 to TRBJ2-1; TRBD2 might be the D (5 bases). This CDR3 is built from 14 residues. V lost 6 bases to trimming and J lost 0 bases, with 9 bases between them. Germline loops: CDR1 LNHDA, CDR2 SQIVND (reference sequence). As DNA, the CDR3 is TGTGCCAGTAGGAGGGCTTACTCCTACAATGAGCAGTTCTTC. Amino acids: CASRRAYSYNEQFF.

This chain links TRBV3-1 (or the pseudogene TRBV3-2) with TRBJ1-1; D is unresolved. Germline-derived CDR1 and CDR2 are LGHDT and YNNKEL (reference sequence). The CDR3 covers 13 residues. Trimming shortened V by 2 bases and J by 8 bases, and 12 bases separated the two germline ends. The CDR3 bases are TGTGCCAGCAGCCAATTGAGCGAAACGGAAGCTTTCTTT. Translation: CASSQLSETEAFF.

This clone was observed once. V gene TRBV15 combines with J gene TRBJ1-5, with unresolved D. The CDR3 spans 12 residues. CDR1 is LNHNV, CDR2 YYDKDF, per germline (reference sequence). V lost 7 bases and J lost 5, with 9 bases in between. This chain's CDR3 is CATNIGDQPQHF. Written as DNA, the CDR3 is TGTGCCACCAATATCGGGGATCAGCCCCAGCATTTT.

The genes are TRBV9 and TRBJ1-2; D possibly corresponds to TRBD1 (5 bases). The germline V gene encodes CDR1 SGDLS and CDR2 YYNGEE. Trimming pared 3 bases from V and 8 bases from J, leaving 11 bases between. The CDR3 loop spans 12 amino acids. The CDR3, as DNA: TGTGCCAGCAGCGAGGGGATGGGCGGCTACACCTTC. Translated: CASSEGMGGYTF. The whole variable domain, filled in from reference TRBV9 and TRBJ1-2, reads DSGVTQTPKHLITATGQRVTLRCSPRSGDLSVYWYQQSLDQGLQFLIQYYNGEERAKGNILERFSAQQFPDLHSELNLSSLELGDSALYFCASSEGMGGYTFGSGTRLTVV.

The chain carries TRBV7-8 and TRBJ2-5; 8 nucleotides align to TRBD2. Germline-derived CDR1 and CDR2 are SGHVS and FQNEAQ. The CDR3 loop spans 16 amino acids. J gave up 2 bases and V 3 bases, and 8 bases lay outside the gene matches. Written as DNA, the CDR3 is TGTGCCAGCAGCTTCCTGGACGTAGCGGGGCAAGAGACCCAGTACTTC. It translates to CASSFLDVAGQETQYF.

The chain links TRBV9 to TRBJ2-1; 10 bases agree with TRBD1. Per the germline V gene, CDR1 is SGDLS and CDR2 is YYNGEE. The V and J ends lost 4 bases and 9 bases, in that order; junction bases with no gene match: 4. CDR3 length: 13 amino acids. The CDR3 region has the DNA TGTGCCAGCAGCTCCCGGACAGGGGGTGAGCAGTTCTTC. Translated, it gives CASSSRTGGEQFF.

In regard to this clone: The same CDR3 is also encoded by other DNA sequences in this sample. The J gene is TRBJ2-3, the V gene TRBV7-9, with D unresolved. This CDR3 has 11 residues. Trimming shortened V by 2 bases and J by 5 bases, and 2 bases separated the two germline ends. CDR1 SEHNR and CDR2 FQNEAQ come from the germline V gene (reference sequence). CDR3 sequence (DNA): TGTGCCAGCAGCTTACGAGATACGCAGTATTTT. Encoded protein: CASSLRDTQYF.

This chain uses TRBV2 with TRBJ1-6, with D hard to call. CDR3 length: 15 amino acids. V was pared by 2 bases and J by 9 bases, with 14 bases between. The V gene's germline CDR1 is SNHLY and CDR2 FYNNEI. CDR3 in amino acids: CASSENDFARSPLHF. Written as DNA, the CDR3 is TGTGCCAGCAGTGAAAACGACTTCGCCCGTTCACCCCTCCACTTT.

The chain carries TRBV28 and TRBJ1-6, with a tentative D call TRBD1 (6 bases). CDR3 length: 14 amino acids. Germline V lookup: CDR1 MDHEN, CDR2 SYDVKM. V lost 10 bases, J lost 8 bases, and 18 bases lay in between. The CDR3 region has the DNA TGTGCCACATGTAGGGGGGGAATTGATTCACCCCTCCACTTT. It specifies CATCRGGIDSPLHF.

The chain is built from TRBV11-2 and TRBJ1-3, with D possibly matching TRBD1 (5 bases). This CDR3 contains 15 residues. CDR1 and CDR2 from the germline V gene are SGHAT and FQNNGV. The V end was cut by 3 bases, the J end by 3 bases, with 12 bases between. The CDR3 loop is CASSFEGDFGNTIYF. For the CDR3, the DNA is TGTGCCAGCAGCTTCGAAGGGGATTTTGGAAACACCATATATTTT.